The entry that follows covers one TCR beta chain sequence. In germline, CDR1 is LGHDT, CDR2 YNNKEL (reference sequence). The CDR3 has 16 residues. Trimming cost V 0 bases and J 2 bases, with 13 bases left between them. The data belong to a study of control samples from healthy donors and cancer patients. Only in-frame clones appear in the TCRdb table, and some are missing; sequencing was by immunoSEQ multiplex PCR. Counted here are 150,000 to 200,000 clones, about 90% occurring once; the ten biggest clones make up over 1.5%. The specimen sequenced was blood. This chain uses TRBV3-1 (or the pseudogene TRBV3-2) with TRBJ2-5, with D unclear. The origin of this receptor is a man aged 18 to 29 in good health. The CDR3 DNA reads TGTGCCAGCAGCCAAGATCCCCTAGTTGGTCAAGAGACCCAGTACTTC. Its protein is CASSQDPLVGQETQYF.